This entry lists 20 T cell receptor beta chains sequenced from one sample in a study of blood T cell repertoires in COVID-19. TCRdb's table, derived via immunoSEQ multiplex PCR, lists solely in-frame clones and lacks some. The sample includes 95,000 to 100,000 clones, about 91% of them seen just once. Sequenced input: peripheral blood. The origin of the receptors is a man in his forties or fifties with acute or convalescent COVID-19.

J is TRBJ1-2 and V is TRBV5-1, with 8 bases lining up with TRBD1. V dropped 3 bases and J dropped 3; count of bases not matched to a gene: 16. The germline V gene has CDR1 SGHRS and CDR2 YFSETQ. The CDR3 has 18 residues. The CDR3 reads CASSSGQGDPSTYYGYTF. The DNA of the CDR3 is TGCGCCAGCAGCTCCGGACAGGGCGACCCCTCGACGTACTATGGCTACACCTTC.

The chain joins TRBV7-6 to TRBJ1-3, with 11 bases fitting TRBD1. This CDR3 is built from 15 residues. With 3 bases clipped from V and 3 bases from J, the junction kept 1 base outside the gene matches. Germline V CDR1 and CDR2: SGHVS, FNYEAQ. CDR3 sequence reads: CASSFGTGGGNTIYF. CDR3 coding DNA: TGTGCCAGCAGCTTTGGGACAGGGGGTGGAAACACCATATATTTT.

The DNA for the CDR3 is TGTGCCAGCAGCTTGCAGGGGGGAGGTTCACCCCTCCACTTT. Its protein is CASSLQGGGSPLHF. The V gene is TRBV27, the J gene TRBJ1-6, with 7 positions matching TRBD1. The CDR3 spans 14 residues. V was clipped by 6 bases and J by 9 bases; unmatched bases: 8. The germline gives CDR1 MNHEY, CDR2 SMNVEV (reference sequence).

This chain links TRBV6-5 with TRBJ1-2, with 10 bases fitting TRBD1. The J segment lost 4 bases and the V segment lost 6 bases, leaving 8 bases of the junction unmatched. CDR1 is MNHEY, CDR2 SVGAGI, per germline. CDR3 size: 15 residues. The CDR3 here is CASRSGQGKGYGYTF. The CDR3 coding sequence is TGTGCCAGCAGATCGGGACAGGGGAAGGGCTATGGCTACACCTTC.

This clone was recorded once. In DNA form, the CDR3 reads TGTGCCAGAAGACAGGGGGATTATAATTCACCCCTCCACTTT. It translates to CARRQGDYNSPLHF. The chain combines TRBV21-1 with TRBJ1-6; the D call TRBD1 from the table was never checked on the DNA. TRBV21-1 is an annotated pseudogene. The CDR3 has 14 amino acids.

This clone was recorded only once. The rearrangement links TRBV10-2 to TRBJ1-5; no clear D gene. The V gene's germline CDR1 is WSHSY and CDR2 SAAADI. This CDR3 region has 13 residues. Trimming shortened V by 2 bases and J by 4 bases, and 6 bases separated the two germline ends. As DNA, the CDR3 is TGCGCCAGCAGTGAGCCCGGGAATCAGCCCCAGCATTTT. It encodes CASSEPGNQPQHF.

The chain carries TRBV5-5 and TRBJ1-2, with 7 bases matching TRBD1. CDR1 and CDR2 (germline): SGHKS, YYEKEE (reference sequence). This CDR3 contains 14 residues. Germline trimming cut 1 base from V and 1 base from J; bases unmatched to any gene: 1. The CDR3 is CASSLTGDNYGYTF. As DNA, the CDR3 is TGTGCCAGCAGCTTGACAGGGGATAACTATGGCTACACCTTC.

CDR3 nucleotide sequence: TGTGCCAGCAGTTTTGCCAGGGATGGAAACACCATATATTTT. It is translated as CASSFARDGNTIYF. The rearrangement links TRBV27 to TRBJ1-3, with D perhaps TRBD1 (5 bases). CDR3 length: 14 amino acids. Germline V gives CDR1 MNHEY, CDR2 SMNVEV (reference sequence). V was clipped by 3 bases and J by 3 bases, with 9 bases between them.

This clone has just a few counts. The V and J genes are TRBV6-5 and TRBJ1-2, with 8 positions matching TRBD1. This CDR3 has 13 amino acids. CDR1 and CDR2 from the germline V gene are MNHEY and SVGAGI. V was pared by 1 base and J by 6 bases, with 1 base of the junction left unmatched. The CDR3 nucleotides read TGTGCCAGCAGTTACTTGGACAGGGATGGCTACACCTTC. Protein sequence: CASSYLDRDGYTF.

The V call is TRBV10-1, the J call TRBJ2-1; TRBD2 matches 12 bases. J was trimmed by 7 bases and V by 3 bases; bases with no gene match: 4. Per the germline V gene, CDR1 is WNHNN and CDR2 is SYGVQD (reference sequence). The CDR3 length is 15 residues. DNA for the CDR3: TGCGCCAGCAGTGAAGGACTAGCGGGGACGAATGAGCAGTTCTTC. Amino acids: CASSEGLAGTNEQFF.

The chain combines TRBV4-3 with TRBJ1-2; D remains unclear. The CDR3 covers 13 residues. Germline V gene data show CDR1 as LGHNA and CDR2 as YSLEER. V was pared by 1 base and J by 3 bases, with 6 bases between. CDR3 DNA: TGCGCCAGCAGCCAAGGACGGGACTATGGCTACACCTTC. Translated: CASSQGRDYGYTF.

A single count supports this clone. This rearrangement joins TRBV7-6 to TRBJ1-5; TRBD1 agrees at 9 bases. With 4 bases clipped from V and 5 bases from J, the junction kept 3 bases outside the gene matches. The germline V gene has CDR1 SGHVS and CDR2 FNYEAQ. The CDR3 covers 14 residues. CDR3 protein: CASSSTGGYQPQHF. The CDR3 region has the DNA TGTGCCAGCAGCTCGACAGGGGGGTATCAGCCCCAGCATTTT.

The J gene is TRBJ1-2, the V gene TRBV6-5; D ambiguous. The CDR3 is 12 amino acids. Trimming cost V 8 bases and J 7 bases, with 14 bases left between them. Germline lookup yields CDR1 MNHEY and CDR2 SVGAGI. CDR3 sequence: CASRGSMAGYTF. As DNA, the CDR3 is TGTGCCAGCCGCGGGAGCATGGCTGGCTACACCTTC.

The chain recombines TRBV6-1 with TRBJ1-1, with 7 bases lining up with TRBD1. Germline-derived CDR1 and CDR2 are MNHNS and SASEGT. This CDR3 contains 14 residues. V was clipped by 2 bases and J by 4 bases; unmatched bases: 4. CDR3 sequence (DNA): TGTGCCAGCAGTGAAATAGGGGGCGGCACTGAAGCTTTCTTT. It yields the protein CASSEIGGGTEAFF.

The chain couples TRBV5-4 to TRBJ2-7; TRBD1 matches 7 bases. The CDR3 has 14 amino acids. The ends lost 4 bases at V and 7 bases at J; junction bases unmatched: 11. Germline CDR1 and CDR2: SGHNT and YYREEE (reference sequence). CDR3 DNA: TGTGCCAGCAGCACACCCGGGACAGCCACAGAGCAGTACTTC. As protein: CASSTPGTATEQYF.

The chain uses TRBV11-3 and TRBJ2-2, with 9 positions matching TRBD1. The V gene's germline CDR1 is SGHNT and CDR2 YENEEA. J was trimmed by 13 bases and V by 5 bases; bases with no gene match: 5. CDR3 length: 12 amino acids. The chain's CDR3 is CASSPGQGTLFF. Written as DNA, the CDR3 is TGTGCCAGCAGCCCCGGACAGGGGACGCTGTTTTTT.

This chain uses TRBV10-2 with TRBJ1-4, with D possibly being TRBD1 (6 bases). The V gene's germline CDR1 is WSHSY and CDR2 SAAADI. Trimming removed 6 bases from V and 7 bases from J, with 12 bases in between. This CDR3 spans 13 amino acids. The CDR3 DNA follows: TGCGCCAGCAGCGCGACAGGTGGTGAAAAACTGTTTTTT. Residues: CASSATGGEKLFF.

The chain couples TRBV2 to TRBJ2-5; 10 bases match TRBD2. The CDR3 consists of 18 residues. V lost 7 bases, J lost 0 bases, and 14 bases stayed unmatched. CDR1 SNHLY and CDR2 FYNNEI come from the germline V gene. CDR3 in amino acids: CASKSGAAGGLYQETQYF. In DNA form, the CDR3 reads TGTGCCAGCAAATCTGGGGCAGCGGGGGGGCTATACCAAGAGACCCAGTACTTC.

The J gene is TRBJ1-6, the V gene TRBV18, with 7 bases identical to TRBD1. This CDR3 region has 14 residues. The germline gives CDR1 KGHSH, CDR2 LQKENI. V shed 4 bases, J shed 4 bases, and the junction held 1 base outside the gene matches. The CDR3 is CASSQGQYNSPLHF. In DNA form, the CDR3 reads TGTGCCAGCTCACAGGGACAGTATAATTCACCCCTCCACTTT.

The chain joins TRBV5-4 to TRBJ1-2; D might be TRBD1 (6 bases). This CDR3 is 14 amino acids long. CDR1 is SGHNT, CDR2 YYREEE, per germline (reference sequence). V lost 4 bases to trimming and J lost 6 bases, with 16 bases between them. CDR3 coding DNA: TGTGCCAGCAGCCCGCCCGGGACAAGGGATGGCTACACCTTC. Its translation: CASSPPGTRDGYTF.